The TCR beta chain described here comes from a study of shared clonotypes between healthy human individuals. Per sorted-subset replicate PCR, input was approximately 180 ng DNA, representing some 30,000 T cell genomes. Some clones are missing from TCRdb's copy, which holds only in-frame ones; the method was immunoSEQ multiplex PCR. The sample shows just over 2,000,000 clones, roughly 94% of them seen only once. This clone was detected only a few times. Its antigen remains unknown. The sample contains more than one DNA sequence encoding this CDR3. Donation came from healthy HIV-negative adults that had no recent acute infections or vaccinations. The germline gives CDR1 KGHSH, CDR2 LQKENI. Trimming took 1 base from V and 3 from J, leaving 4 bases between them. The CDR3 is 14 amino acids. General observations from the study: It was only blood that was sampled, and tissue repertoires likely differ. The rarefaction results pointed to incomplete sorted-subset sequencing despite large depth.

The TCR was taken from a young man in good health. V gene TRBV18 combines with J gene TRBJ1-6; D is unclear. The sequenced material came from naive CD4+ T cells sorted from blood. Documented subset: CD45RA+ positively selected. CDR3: CASSPQGYNSPLHF. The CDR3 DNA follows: TGTGCCAGCTCACCACAGGGCTATAATTCACCCCTCCACTTT.